Listed here are 3 T cell receptor beta chains from one sample, sequenced in a study of CD8 T cells in Susac syndrome. When the RNA was reverse transcribed, random hexamers were used with an input of about 0.5 to 1 ug. TCRdb called the immunoSEQ multiplex PCR reads again in MiXCR, with one record for every CDR3 protein. The repertoire holds 45,000 to 60,000 distinct CDR3 sequences, with around 93% as singletons. Sequenced sample: CD8+ T cells from PBMCs. These receptors were taken from a human donor in good health.

The gene calls are TRBV4-1 and TRBJ1-1; D remains unclear. Trimming removed 0 bases from V and 1 base from J, with 9 bases in between. This CDR3 spans 15 amino acids. Germline V gene lookup returns CDR1 MGHRA and CDR2 YSYEKL. DNA of the CDR3: TGCGCCAGCAGCCAAGAAGGAGGAGGGAACACTGAAGCTTTCTTT. This codes for CASSQEGGGNTEAFF.

The rearrangement joins TRBV6-2 or TRBV6-3 to TRBJ2-1; 9 nucleotides agree with TRBD2. The J segment lost 2 bases and the V segment lost 0 bases, leaving 14 bases of the junction unmatched. Germline-derived CDR1 and CDR2 are MNHEY and SVGEGT. This CDR3 is built from 20 residues. Here the CDR3 reads CASSYSLRLAGSWTYNEQFF. In nucleotides, the CDR3 is TGTGCCAGCAGTTACTCGTTGAGGCTAGCGGGATCGTGGACCTACAATGAGCAGTTCTTC.

The V gene is TRBV12-3 or TRBV12-4, the J gene TRBJ2-3; unclear D gene. The CDR3 loop spans 14 amino acids. Trimming shortened V by 6 bases and J by 2 bases, and 12 bases separated the two germline ends. CDR3 DNA sequence: TGTGCCAGCAGCCCACCCTACCCCACAGATACGCAGTATTTT. The encoded protein is CASSPPYPTDTQYF.